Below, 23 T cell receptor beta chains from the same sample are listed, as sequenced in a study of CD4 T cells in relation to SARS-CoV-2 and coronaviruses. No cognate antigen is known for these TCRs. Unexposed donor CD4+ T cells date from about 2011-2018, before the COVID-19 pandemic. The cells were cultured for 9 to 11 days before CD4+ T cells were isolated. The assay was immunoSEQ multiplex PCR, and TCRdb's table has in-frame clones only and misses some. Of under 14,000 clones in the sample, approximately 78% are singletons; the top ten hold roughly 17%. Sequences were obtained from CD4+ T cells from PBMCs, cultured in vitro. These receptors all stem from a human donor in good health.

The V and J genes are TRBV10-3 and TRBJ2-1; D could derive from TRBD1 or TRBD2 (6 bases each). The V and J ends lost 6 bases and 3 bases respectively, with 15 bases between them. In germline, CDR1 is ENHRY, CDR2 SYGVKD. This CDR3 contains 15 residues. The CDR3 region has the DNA TGTGCCATCAGAAAACAGGGACTTATCTACAATGAGCAGTTCTTC. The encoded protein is CAIRKQGLIYNEQFF.

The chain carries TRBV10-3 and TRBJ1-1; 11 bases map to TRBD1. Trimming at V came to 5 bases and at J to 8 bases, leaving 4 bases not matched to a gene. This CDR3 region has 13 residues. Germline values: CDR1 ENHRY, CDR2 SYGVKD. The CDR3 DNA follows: TGTGCCATCAGTAGGGACAGGGGGGAGGAAGCTTTCTTT. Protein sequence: CAISRDRGEEAFF.

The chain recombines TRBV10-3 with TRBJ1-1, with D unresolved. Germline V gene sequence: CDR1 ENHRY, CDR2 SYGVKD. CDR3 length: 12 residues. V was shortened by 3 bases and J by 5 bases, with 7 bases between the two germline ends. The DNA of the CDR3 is TGTGCCATCAGTGACTGGGTAACTGAAGCTTTCTTT. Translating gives CAISDWVTEAFF.

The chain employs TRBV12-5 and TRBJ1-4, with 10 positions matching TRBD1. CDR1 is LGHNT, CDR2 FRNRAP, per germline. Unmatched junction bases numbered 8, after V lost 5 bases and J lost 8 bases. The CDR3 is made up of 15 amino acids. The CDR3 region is CASGPWDRGNEKLFF. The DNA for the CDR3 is TGTGCTAGTGGTCCCTGGGACAGGGGTAACGAAAAACTGTTTTTT.

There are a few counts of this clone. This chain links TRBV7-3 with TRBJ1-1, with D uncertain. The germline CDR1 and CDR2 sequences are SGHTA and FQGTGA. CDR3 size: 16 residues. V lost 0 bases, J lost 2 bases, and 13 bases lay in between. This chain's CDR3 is CASSLTLRWGNTEAFF. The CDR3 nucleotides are TGTGCCAGCAGCTTAACGTTAAGGTGGGGTAACACTGAAGCTTTCTTT.

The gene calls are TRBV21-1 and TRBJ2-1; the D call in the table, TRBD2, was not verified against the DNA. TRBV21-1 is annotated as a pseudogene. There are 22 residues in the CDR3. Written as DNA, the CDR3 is TGTGCCAGCCCGGGTCGGCAACCAAAGTCTACTAGCGGGAGAGGCTCCTACAATGAGCAGTTCTTC. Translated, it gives CASPGRQPKSTSGRGSYNEQFF.

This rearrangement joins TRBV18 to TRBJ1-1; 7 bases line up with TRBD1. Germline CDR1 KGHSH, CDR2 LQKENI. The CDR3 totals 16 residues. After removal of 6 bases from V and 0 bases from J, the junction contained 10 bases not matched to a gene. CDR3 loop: CASSPYRGFMNTEAFF. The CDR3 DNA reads TGTGCCAGCTCCCCTTACAGGGGATTCATGAACACTGAAGCTTTCTTT.

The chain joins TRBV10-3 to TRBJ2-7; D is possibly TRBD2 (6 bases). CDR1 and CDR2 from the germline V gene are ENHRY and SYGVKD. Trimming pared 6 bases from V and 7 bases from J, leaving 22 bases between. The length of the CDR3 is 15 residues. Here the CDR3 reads CAISGDSAGLWEQYF. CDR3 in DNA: TGTGCCATCAGCGGGGACTCGGCGGGGCTGTGGGAGCAGTACTTC.

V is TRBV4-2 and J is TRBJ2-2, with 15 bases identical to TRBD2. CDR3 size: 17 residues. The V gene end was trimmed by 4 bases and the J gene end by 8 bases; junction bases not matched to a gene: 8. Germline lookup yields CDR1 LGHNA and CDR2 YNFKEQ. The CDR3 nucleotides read TGTGCCAGCAGCCCGGGGACTAGCGGGAGGAGACTAGGGGAGCTGTTTTTT. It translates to CASSPGTSGRRLGELFF.

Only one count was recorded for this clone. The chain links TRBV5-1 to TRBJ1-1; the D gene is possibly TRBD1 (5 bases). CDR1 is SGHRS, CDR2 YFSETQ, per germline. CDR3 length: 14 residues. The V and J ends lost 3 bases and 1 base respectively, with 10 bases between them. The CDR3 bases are TGCGCCAGCAGCTCGGGGCCCTCGAACACTGAAGCTTTCTTT. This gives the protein CASSSGPSNTEAFF.

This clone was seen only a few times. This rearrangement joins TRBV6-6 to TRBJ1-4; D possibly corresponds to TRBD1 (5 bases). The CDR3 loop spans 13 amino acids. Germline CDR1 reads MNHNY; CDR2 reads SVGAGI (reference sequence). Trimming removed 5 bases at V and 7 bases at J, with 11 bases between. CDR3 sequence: CASSTGGVEKLFF. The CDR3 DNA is TGTGCCAGCAGTACGGGGGGGGTTGAAAAACTGTTTTTT.

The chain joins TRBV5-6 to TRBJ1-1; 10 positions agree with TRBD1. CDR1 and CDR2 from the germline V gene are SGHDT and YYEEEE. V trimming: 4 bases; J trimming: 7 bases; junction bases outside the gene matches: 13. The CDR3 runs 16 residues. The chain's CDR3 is CASSPTWGGQGNEAFF. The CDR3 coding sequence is TGTGCCAGCAGCCCAACCTGGGGGGGACAGGGGAATGAAGCTTTCTTT.

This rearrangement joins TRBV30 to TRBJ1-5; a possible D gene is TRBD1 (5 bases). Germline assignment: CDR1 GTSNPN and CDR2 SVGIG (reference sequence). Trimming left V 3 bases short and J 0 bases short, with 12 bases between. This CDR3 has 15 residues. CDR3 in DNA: TGTGCCTGGAGAGATCAGGGATCTAGCAATCAGCCCCAGCATTTT. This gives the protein CAWRDQGSSNQPQHF.

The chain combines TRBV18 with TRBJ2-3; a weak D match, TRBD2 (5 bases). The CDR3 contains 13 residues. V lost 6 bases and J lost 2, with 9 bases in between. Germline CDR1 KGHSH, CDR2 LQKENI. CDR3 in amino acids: CASSLLDTDTQYF. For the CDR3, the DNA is TGTGCCAGCTCTCTACTAGACACAGATACGCAGTATTTT.

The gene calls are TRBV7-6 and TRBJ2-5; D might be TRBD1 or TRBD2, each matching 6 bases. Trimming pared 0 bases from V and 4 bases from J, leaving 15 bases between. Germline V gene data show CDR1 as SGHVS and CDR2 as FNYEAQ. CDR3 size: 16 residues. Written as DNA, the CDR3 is TGTGCCAGCAGCTTAGCTCCTTTACAGGGAGGAGAGACCCAGTACTTC. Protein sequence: CASSLAPLQGGETQYF.

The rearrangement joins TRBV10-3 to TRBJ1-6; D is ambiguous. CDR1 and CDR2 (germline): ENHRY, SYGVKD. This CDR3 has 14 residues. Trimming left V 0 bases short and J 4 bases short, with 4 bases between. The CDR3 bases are TGTGCCATCAGTGAGTCTAAATATAATTCACCCCTCCACTTT. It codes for CAISESKYNSPLHF.

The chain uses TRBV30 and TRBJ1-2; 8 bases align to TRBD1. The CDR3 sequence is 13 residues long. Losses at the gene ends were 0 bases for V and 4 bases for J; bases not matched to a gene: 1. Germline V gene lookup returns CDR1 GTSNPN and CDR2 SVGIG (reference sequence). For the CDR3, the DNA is TGTGCCTGGAGTGTAGACAGGGGCTATGGCTACACCTTC. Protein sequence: CAWSVDRGYGYTF.

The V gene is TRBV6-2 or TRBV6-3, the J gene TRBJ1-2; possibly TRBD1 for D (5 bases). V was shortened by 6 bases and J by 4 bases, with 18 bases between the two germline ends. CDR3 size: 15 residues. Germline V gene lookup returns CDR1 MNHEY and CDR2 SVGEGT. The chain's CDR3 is CASSLMGESGYGYTF. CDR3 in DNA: TGTGCCAGCAGCCTCATGGGGGAATCTGGCTATGGCTACACCTTC.

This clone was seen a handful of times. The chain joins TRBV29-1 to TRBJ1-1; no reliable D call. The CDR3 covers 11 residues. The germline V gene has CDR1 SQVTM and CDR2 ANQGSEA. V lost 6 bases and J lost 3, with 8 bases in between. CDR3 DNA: TGCAGCGTCACCCGTCACACTGAAGCTTTCTTT. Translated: CSVTRHTEAFF.

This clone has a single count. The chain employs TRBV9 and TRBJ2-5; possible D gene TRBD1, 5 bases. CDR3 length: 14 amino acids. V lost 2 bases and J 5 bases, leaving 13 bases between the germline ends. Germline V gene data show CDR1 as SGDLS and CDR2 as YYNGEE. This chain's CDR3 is CASSVQGSRETQYF. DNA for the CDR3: TGTGCCAGCAGCGTCCAGGGTAGCAGGGAGACCCAGTACTTC.

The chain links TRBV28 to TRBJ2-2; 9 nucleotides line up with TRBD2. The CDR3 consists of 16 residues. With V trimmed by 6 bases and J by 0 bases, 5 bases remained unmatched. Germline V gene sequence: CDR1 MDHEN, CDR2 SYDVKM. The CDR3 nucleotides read TGTGCCAGCAGAAGGCTAGCGGGGACGAACACCGGGGAGCTGTTTTTT. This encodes CASRRLAGTNTGELFF.

The CDR3 loop is CASSPSLQIEAFF. The CDR3 DNA reads TGTGCCAGCAGCCCCTCGTTGCAAATTGAAGCTTTCTTT. The V call is TRBV7-9, the J call TRBJ1-1; D is unclear. V was trimmed by 5 bases and J by 7 bases, leaving 14 bases between them. CDR3 length equals 13 residues. Germline V gives CDR1 SEHNR, CDR2 FQNEAQ (reference sequence).

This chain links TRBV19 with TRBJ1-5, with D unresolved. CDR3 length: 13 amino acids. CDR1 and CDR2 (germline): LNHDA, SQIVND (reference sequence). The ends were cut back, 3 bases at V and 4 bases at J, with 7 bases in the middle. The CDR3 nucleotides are TGTGCCAGTAGTATGTCGATGAATCAGCCCCAGCATTTT. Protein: CASSMSMNQPQHF.